A selection of T cell receptor beta chains follows, all from one sample in a study of cytomegalovirus exposure and HLA in healthy donors. Sequencing used immunoSEQ multiplex PCR; TCRdb keeps in-frame clones, though not all of them. The table lists approximately 290,000 clones, about four fifths of them singletons, with about 0.3% in the top ten. The sequenced material came from PBMCs. All receptors derive from a girl aged 2 to 9 in good health and CMV-seronegative. Each CDR3 is given without its conserved first and last residue. Fields, in order: J gene, V gene, CDR3 protein.

>TRBJ1-5|TRBV19
ASSIRGLASNQPQH
>TRBJ2-7|TRBV9
ASSLTAAPSSYEQY
>TRBJ1-2|TRBV6-5
ASSYIGGRANYGYT
>TRBJ2-1|TRBV6-4
ASSDDGTGQF
>TRBJ1-1|TRBV13
ASSRDRDTEAF
>TRBJ2-7|TRBV5-4
ASSFGQATYEQY
>TRBJ2-7|TRBV28
ASNGQPSYEQY
>TRBJ2-1|TRBV30
AWRRTLSGYNEQF
>TRBJ1-3|TRBV7-9
ASSLSGSGNTIY
>TRBJ2-5|TRBV4-2
ASSQDRLAYYKETQY
>TRBJ1-5|TRBV25-1
ASSRPGFDQPQH
>TRBJ1-5|TRBV6-1
ASSAPDRGRRQPQH
>TRBJ1-1|TRBV7-2
ASSLQSNTEAF
>TRBJ2-7|TRBV6-5
ASTEQGAGSYEQY
>TRBJ2-4|TRBV7-9
ASSSTLGDIQY
>TRBJ2-3|TRBV5-1
ASSPRDSSTDTQY
>TRBJ2-7|TRBV2
AGGLAGATSYEQY
>TRBJ2-1|TRBV7-9
ASSHPPLRLYNEQF
>TRBJ2-7|TRBV18
ASSPRSASGRVAYEQY
>TRBJ1-2|TRBV28
ASSRTSGYT
>TRBJ1-6|TRBV4-2
ASSQVSYGQSSIGVGSPLH
>TRBJ1-2|TRBV2
ASSEEQVYGYT
>TRBJ2-3|TRBV9
ASGRAVNTDTQY
>TRBJ2-2|TRBV7-9
ASSFPGSGHTGELF
>TRBJ2-7|TRBV19
ASRAGTGGFYEQY
>TRBJ2-3|TRBV7-3
ASSLRGRGSTDTQY
>TRBJ1-2|TRBV7-9
ASTLEGAGYT
>TRBJ1-5|TRBV21-1
ASSTLPDSTWNQPQH
>TRBJ2-5|TRBV5-4
ASSLKRGAIETQY
>TRBJ1-6|TRBV5-6
ASSSSTGADEESPLH
>TRBJ1-2|TRBV19
ASTTGENYGYT
>TRBJ2-7|TRBV5-1
ASSLRTSGTYEQY
>TRBJ1-5|TRBV27
ASRPWAQGARQPQH
>TRBJ1-2|TRBV2
ASSEGGANYGYT
>TRBJ2-7|TRBV27
ASKGGGSYEQY
>TRBJ2-7|TRBV5-1
ASSAVSRGDEQY
>TRBJ2-7|TRBV18
ASSLLVSYEQY
>TRBJ2-7|TRBV19
ASSIVAGDPSYEQY
>TRBJ1-5|TRBV7-3
ASSPGDSTSNQPQH
>TRBJ1-4|TRBV18
ASSPNPPRFEKLF
>TRBJ2-1|TRBV5-1
ASSLSGSRYYNEQF
>TRBJ1-1|TRBV9
ASSVGGRPPMNTEAF
>TRBJ2-1|TRBV12-5
ASALGADYNEQF
>TRBJ1-2|TRBV4-2
ASSQDRAGYGYT
>TRBJ1-2|TRBV2
ASSEGTVYGYT
>TRBJ2-1|TRBV9
ASSVKFGDRGGNEQF
>TRBJ1-5|TRBV28
ASSLRGSNQPQH